A selection of T cell receptor beta chains follows, all from one sample in a study of shared clonotypes between healthy human individuals. Some clones are missing from TCRdb's copy, which holds only in-frame ones; the method was immunoSEQ multiplex PCR. The table records under 1,100,000 clones, about 76% of them present only once. The specimen was memory CD4+ T cells sorted from blood. The origin of the receptors is a man aged 18 to 30 in good health. The CDR3 runs from the conserved cysteine through the conserved F or W. The D gene is left open where the match is weak. For some rows the clone size is stated as once, few or many, or as a class when expanded; others skip it.

clone_size j_call d_call v_call cdr3_nt cdr3_aa
many TRBJ1-2 . TRBV30 TGTGCCTGGAGTGTAAAGGATAGGGGCGTCTATGGCTACACCTTC CAWSVKDRGVYGYTF
few TRBJ1-1 . TRBV10-3 TGTGCCAGTAGGGACCCGAACACTGAAGCTTTCTTT CASRDPNTEAFF
. TRBJ2-5 . TRBV2 TGTGCCAGCGGCTCGACAGGTTTCCAAGAGACCCAGTACTTC CASGSTGFQETQYF
. TRBJ2-1 TRBD2 TRBV5-1 TGCGCCAGCAGCCCCGGGGGGAGGACCTACAATGAGCAGTTCTTC CASSPGGRTYNEQFF
. TRBJ1-1 TRBD1 TRBV5-6 TGTGCCAGCAGCCCAGGGACGGGACAGGGACGCACTGAAGCTTTCTTT CASSPGTGQGRTEAFF
. TRBJ1-4 TRBD1 TRBV6-5 TGTGCCAGCAGTTACTCGATAGGGGGCGGTGAAAAACTGTTTTTT CASSYSIGGGEKLFF
. TRBJ1-1 TRBD1 TRBV10-3 TGTGCCATCAGTGGACAGGGCAACACTGAAGCTTTCTTT CAISGQGNTEAFF
. TRBJ1-3 . TRBV7-7 TGTGCTAGAGGGGGTCACAGGGCTGGAAACACCATATATTTT CARGGHRAGNTIYF
. TRBJ2-7 TRBD1 TRBV5-4 TGTGCCAGCAGCCAATTGAGCGGGACAGGGCTCTACGAGCAGTACTTC CASSQLSGTGLYEQYF
. TRBJ2-7 TRBD1 TRBV18 TGTGCCAGCGCCCTGACAGGGGGCTACGAGCAGTACTTC CASALTGGYEQYF
. TRBJ2-2 . TRBV9 TGTGCCAGCAGCGTGTCCGGGCACACCGGGGAGCTGTTTTTT CASSVSGHTGELFF
. TRBJ1-4 TRBD1 TRBV5-1 TGCGCCAGCAGCTTGGGACAGGGCGGCGAAAAACTGTTTTTT CASSLGQGGEKLFF
. TRBJ2-7 . TRBV7-9 TGTGCCAGCAGCCCAAAGGGGTCCTACGAGCAGTACTTC CASSPKGSYEQYF
. TRBJ2-7 . TRBV21-1 TGTGCCAGCAGCAATGGAGGCCCAAAGAGCGAGCAGTACTTC CASSNGGPKSEQYF
. TRBJ2-2 . TRBV27 TGTGCCAGCAGTTTATTGGCAGGGGCAACCGGGGAGCTGTTTTTT CASSLLAGATGELFF
few TRBJ2-6 . TRBV6-1 TGTGCCAGCAGTGAACAGGGGTCGAGTGGCTCTGGGGCCAACGTCCTGACTTTC CASSEQGSSGSGANVLTF
. TRBJ2-7 . TRBV6-1 TGTGCCAGCACCAGGGGGGGGCAGGGGTCCTACGAGCAGTACTTC CASTRGGQGSYEQYF
. TRBJ1-1 . TRBV30 TGTGCCTGGAGTGATGGGAAACCGAACACTGAAGCTTTCTTT CAWSDGKPNTEAFF
. TRBJ1-2 TRBD1 TRBV6-6 TGTGCCAGCAGGAGAAGTACAGGGGTAGACCTATATGGCTACACCTTC CASRRSTGVDLYGYTF
. TRBJ2-7 . TRBV2 TGTGCCAGCAGTGATGTAATGGGTCGTCAGGGCGTCTACGAGCAGTACTTC CASSDVMGRQGVYEQYF
. TRBJ2-7 TRBD1 TRBV10-3 TGTGCCATCAGTGAGCGAACAGGGGTCGAGCAGTACTTC CAISERTGVEQYF
. TRBJ1-5 . TRBV28 TGTGCCAGCAGTTCTCCGGACGTGAGCAATCAGCCCCAGCATTTT CASSSPDVSNQPQHF
once TRBJ2-5 . TRBV30 TGTGCCTGGAGCTCAAATTTTGAGACCCAGTACTTC CAWSSNFETQYF
. TRBJ1-1 . TRBV7-9 TGTGCCAGCAGCTTAGCGCCAGTGAACACTGAAGCTTTCTTT CASSLAPVNTEAFF
few TRBJ2-1 TRBD2 TRBV10-1 TGCGCCAGCAGTGACAGCGGGAGTTCTTACAATGAGCAGTTCTTC CASSDSGSSYNEQFF
. TRBJ2-2 . TRBV28 TGTGCCAGCCGACCCACAGCGAAGACCGGGGAGCTGTTTTTT CASRPTAKTGELFF
. TRBJ2-7 . TRBV28 TGTGCCAGCAGCCGCTCGGGCCTAACCTACGAGCAGTACTTC CASSRSGLTYEQYF
. TRBJ1-1 . TRBV11-2 TGTGCCAGCAGCTTAGTTCTGGGGACCGAAGCTTTCTTT CASSLVLGTEAFF
. TRBJ2-3 . TRBV5-6 TGTGCCAGCAGCTTGATAAGCACAGATACGCAGTATTTT CASSLISTDTQYF
. TRBJ1-2 TRBD1 TRBV2 TGTGCCAGCAGTGAAGCGGGACAGGGCGACTATGGCTACACCTTC CASSEAGQGDYGYTF
. TRBJ1-3 . TRBV7-8 TGTGCCAGCAGCCAAGGGGTAGCTGGAAACACCATATATTTT CASSQGVAGNTIYF
few TRBJ1-4 . TRBV2 TGTGCCAGCAGGGGCGAGTACGAAAAACTGTTTTTT CASRGEYEKLFF
. TRBJ2-5 TRBD2 TRBV7-8 TGTGCCAGCAGCCCGGGACTAGCGGACCAGACCCAGTACTTC CASSPGLADQTQYF
. TRBJ2-3 . TRBV2 TGTGCCAGCAGCCGTCGCGATACGCAGTATTTT CASSRRDTQYF
few TRBJ2-7 . TRBV28 . CASSSSRLAGVGEQYF
. TRBJ1-2 . TRBV28 TGTGCCAGCAGCCGACGGAGATATGTTGGCTACACCTTC CASSRRRYVGYTF
. TRBJ2-5 TRBD2 TRBV7-8 TGTGCCAGCAGCCTAGGACTAGCGGGGGGCCAAGAGACCCAGTACTTC CASSLGLAGGQETQYF
. TRBJ2-7 . TRBV5-8 TGTGCCAGCAGCTTAGGCCCGGACATCTCCTACGAGCAGTACTTC CASSLGPDISYEQYF
. TRBJ1-2 . TRBV2 TGTGCCAGCGTCATACACTATGGCTACACCTTC CASVIHYGYTF
. TRBJ1-4 TRBD1 TRBV7-6 TGTGCCAGCAGCTTAGTGTCCGGGACAGGGGGCACGGGTTGGGAAAAACTGTTTTTT CASSLVSGTGGTGWEKLFF
. TRBJ2-3 . TRBV9 TGTGCCAGCAGCGTAGCGGCTAGTTCAATCACAGATACGCAGTATTTT CASSVAASSITDTQYF
. TRBJ1-5 . TRBV19 TGTGCCAGCAGACAGCCAAATCAGCCCCAGCATTTT CASRQPNQPQHF
. TRBJ1-2 . TRBV6-1 TGTGCCAGCAGTCCAGGGTATGGCTACACCTTC CASSPGYGYTF
. TRBJ1-1 . TRBV2 TGTGCCAGCAGTGCCGAGACAGTAAGGGCTTTCTTT CASSAETVRAFF
. TRBJ2-1 . TRBV5-1 TGCGCCAGCAGCTTGACAGGTTCCTACAATGAGCAGTTCTTC CASSLTGSYNEQFF
once TRBJ2-7 TRBD2 TRBV7-9 TGTGCCAGCAGCCCCCGGTGGCGGGAGGGCTACGAGCAGTACTTC CASSPRWREGYEQYF
. TRBJ1-2 TRBD1 TRBV7-2 TGTGCCCTAGGGGACAGGGACCACTATGGCTACACCTTC CALGDRDHYGYTF
few TRBJ1-2 . TRBV7-8 TGTGCCAGCAGCTTAGGAGGGGGGAAAAACTATGGCTACACCTTC CASSLGGGKNYGYTF
many TRBJ1-1 . TRBV7-9 TGTGCCAGCAGCCCCGACTTATCGAACACTGAAGCTTTCTTT CASSPDLSNTEAFF
. TRBJ2-7 . TRBV13 TGTGCCAGCAGCCCTAAAAGGGGTTACGAGCAGTACTTC CASSPKRGYEQYF